This entry lists 26 T cell receptor beta chains sequenced from one sample in a study of T cells in women clearing cervical HPV infection. The protocol was immunoSEQ multiplex PCR, while the TCRdb copy is restricted to in-frame clones and leaves out a portion. The listing contains approximately 49,000 clones. Sequencing used blood buffy coat. The origin of the receptors is a woman between 18 and 70 years old with a cervical HPV16 infection that either progressed to CIN3+ or cleared (not recorded which).

In the case of this clone: The read is 3 residues too short to cover the CDR3 end, so that end is filled in from the germline J gene. V is TRBV7-9 and J is TRBJ1-1, with TRBD1 matching 7 bases. The germline V gene encodes CDR1 SEHNR and CDR2 FQNEAQ (reference sequence). The CDR3 extends over 13 amino acids. After removal of 5 bases from V and 4 bases from J, the junction contained 4 bases not matched to a gene. CDR3 DNA, as far as it was read: TGTGCCAGCAGCCTCCAGGGGGGCACTGAA. This codes for CASSLQGGTE. The full CDR3 sequence reads CASSLQGGTEAFF.

As concerns this clone: The CDR3 end falls 3 residues outside the read, so it is completed with the germline J gene. The chain links TRBV29-1 to TRBJ2-6; D may be TRBD1 (6 bases). Germline loops: CDR1 SQVTM, CDR2 ANQGSEA. The CDR3 consists of 15 residues. V was shortened by 6 bases and J by 0 bases, with 12 bases between the two germline ends. Incomplete CDR3 DNA: TGCAGCGTATCACAGGGTAGCTCTGGGGCCAACGTC. Its translation: CSVSQGSSGANV. In full, the CDR3 reads CSVSQGSSGANVLTF.

A note on this clone: Read data end 3 residues before the CDR3 end; the end is taken from the germline J gene. This chain uses TRBV5-1 with TRBJ1-1; tentative D call: TRBD1 (6 bases). The V end lost 0 bases, the J end lost 4 bases, and 13 bases lay between the germline ends. From germline, CDR1 is SGHRS and CDR2 YFSETQ. The CDR3 loop spans 15 amino acids. CDR3 sequence reads: CASSLGQELGTEAFF. The sequenced CDR3 bases are TGCGCCAGCAGCTTGGGACAGGAACTGGGCACTGAA.

A word on this clone: Read coverage stops 3 residues before the CDR3 terminus; the germline J gene supplies the remainder. The rearrangement joins TRBV10-2 to TRBJ2-2; 11 bases agree with TRBD2. CDR1 and CDR2 (germline): WSHSY, SAAADI. J was trimmed by 5 bases and V by 4 bases; bases with no gene match: 3. The CDR3 covers 15 residues. The CDR3 loop reads CASSGTSGSTGELFF. The sequenced CDR3 bases are TGCGCCAGCAGTGGAACTAGCGGGAGTACCGGGGAG.

The CDR3 protein is CASSLAGDYNEQFF. CDR3 DNA (partial): TGTGCCAGCAGTTTAGCGGGGGACTACAATGAG. The chain is built from TRBV6-2 or TRBV6-3 and TRBJ2-1; TRBD2 agrees at 9 bases. The sequenced fragment ends 3 residues before the CDR3 boundary, so the rest is inferred from the germline J gene. With V trimmed by 4 bases and J by 3 bases, 1 base remained unmatched. CDR3 size: 14 residues. Germline CDR1 reads MNHEY; CDR2 reads SVGEGT.

Details on this clone: The observed sequence ends 3 residues before the CDR3 terminus, with the missing tail filled in from the germline J gene. The chain links TRBV5-1 to TRBJ2-7; weak D call: TRBD2 (5 bases). Trimming took 0 bases from V and 0 from J, leaving 10 bases between them. CDR1 is SGHRS and CDR2 is YFSETQ in the germline V gene. The CDR3 is 15 amino acids. The CDR3 loop is CASSLAGTSSYEQYF. CDR3 DNA, as far as it was read: TGCGCCAGCAGCTTGGCGGGCACTAGCTCCTACGAG.

A note on this clone: The CDR3 is cut off 3 residues early in the read; its end comes from the germline J gene. The chain carries TRBV5-8 and TRBJ2-1, with no clear D. Trimming cost V 3 bases and J 7 bases, with 11 bases left between them. This CDR3 is 13 amino acids long. Germline CDR1 is SGHTS and CDR2 is YDEGEE. CDR3 protein: CASSSTLGNEQFF. Incomplete CDR3 DNA: TGTGCCAGCAGCTCGACCTTAGGGAATGAG.

As for this clone: The CDR3 end is not reached by the read, which stops 3 residues before it; the germline J gene fills it in. This chain uses TRBV20-1 with TRBJ2-1, with D uncertain. V shed 4 bases and J shed 7 bases, with 20 bases lying between them. Germline assignment: CDR1 DFQATT and CDR2 SNEGSKA (reference sequence). This CDR3 has 15 amino acids. The CDR3 loop is CSATSAARSWNEQFF. The sequenced CDR3 bases are TGCAGTGCTACCTCGGCGGCTAGATCCTGGAATGAG.

Details on this clone: Read coverage stops 3 residues before the CDR3 terminus; the germline J gene supplies the remainder. The J gene is TRBJ1-2, the V gene TRBV18, with TRBD1 identical over 7 bases. Germline V gene lookup returns CDR1 KGHSH and CDR2 LQKENI. The CDR3 covers 14 residues. V trimming: 6 bases; J trimming: 2 bases; junction bases outside the gene matches: 6. The covered CDR3 bases are TGTGCCAGCTCCCCGGGACAGACAAACTATGGC. It encodes CASSPGQTNYG. The full-length CDR3 reads as CASSPGQTNYGYTF.

On this clone: The CDR3 goes on 3 residues after the read ends, and that part is filled in from the germline J gene. The gene calls are TRBV6-2 or TRBV6-3 and TRBJ2-7; D might be TRBD1 (6 bases). The germline CDR1 and CDR2 sequences are MNHEY and SVGEGT. With 0 bases removed from V and 1 base from J, the gap between germline ends came to 16 bases. The CDR3 has 17 amino acids. The CDR3 DNA, read in part, is TGTGCCAGCAGTTACTCTATCTCGACAGGCGCATCCTACGAG. Encoded protein: CASSYSISTGASYE. The entire CDR3 reads CASSYSISTGASYEQYF.

For this clone: From the germline J gene comes the end of the CDR3, since the read stops 3 residues before it. The sample holds other DNA sequences that translate to the same CDR3. V usage is TRBV20-1 and J usage is TRBJ2-7; possible D gene TRBD1, 6 bases. CDR3 length equals 12 residues. V was shortened by 6 bases and J by 0 bases, with 9 bases between the two germline ends. Germline lookup yields CDR1 DFQATT and CDR2 SNEGSKA (reference sequence). CDR3 bases read: TGCAGTGCCCGGGACAACTCCTACGAG. Its translation: CSARDNSYE. The complete CDR3 sequence is CSARDNSYEQYF.

Points on this clone: The read is 3 residues too short to cover the CDR3 end, so that end is filled in from the germline J gene. This chain uses TRBV6-2 or TRBV6-3 with TRBJ2-5, with D maybe TRBD2 (7 bases). CDR1 and CDR2 from the germline V gene are MNHEY and SVGEGT. CDR3 length equals 14 residues. Trimming pared 6 bases from V and 4 bases from J, leaving 15 bases between. The DNA read from the CDR3 is TGTGCCAGCAGGGATGGGGGGGCAGGAGAGACC. This encodes CASRDGGAGET. The full CDR3 reads CASRDGGAGETQYF.

CDR3 sequence: CSARKSLGGARPDTQYF. CDR3 DNA, as far as it was read: TGCAGTGCTAGAAAAAGCCTCGGGGGGGCCCGACCAGATACG. The rearrangement uses TRBV20-1 and TRBJ2-3; 8 bases map to TRBD2. The read terminates 3 residues ahead of where the CDR3 ends, so the germline J gene completes it. In germline, CDR1 is DFQATT, CDR2 SNEGSKA (reference sequence). CDR3 size: 17 residues. V lost 2 bases, J lost 4 bases, and 14 bases stayed unmatched.

To note about this clone: The read ends 3 residues early relative to the CDR3; the germline J gene fills the gap. This chain uses TRBV11-2 with TRBJ1-6; perhaps TRBD1 as D (6 bases). CDR1 and CDR2 (germline): SGHAT, FQNNGV. This CDR3 is 14 amino acids long. The CDR3 spells CASSWGEGGTTLHF. The DNA read from the CDR3 is TGTGCCAGCAGCTGGGGGGAGGGGGGGACGACC.

A word on this clone: Read sequence stops 3 residues before the CDR3 end, and the germline J gene provides the missing end. The V and J genes are TRBV12-3 or TRBV12-4 and TRBJ2-7, with 10 positions matching TRBD1. CDR3 length equals 14 residues. J lost 6 bases, V lost 4 bases, and 6 bases had no gene match. The CDR3 here is CASSYGGQGPEQYF. The covered CDR3 bases are TGTGCCAGCAGTTATGGGGGACAGGGGCCCGAG.

About this clone: The sequence runs out 3 residues before the end of the CDR3; the remainder is reconstructed from the germline J gene. The chain recombines TRBV19 with TRBJ2-5; a possible D gene is TRBD1 (5 bases). Germline CDR1 is LNHDA and CDR2 is SQIVND (reference sequence). Trimming cost V 7 bases and J 4 bases, with 13 bases left between them. The CDR3 is 13 residues long. CDR3 sequence: CASNPSGIETQYF. The sequenced part of the CDR3 DNA is TGTGCCAGTAACCCCTCAGGGATAGAGACC.

On this clone itself: Read data end 3 residues before the CDR3 end; the end is taken from the germline J gene. J is TRBJ2-2 and V is TRBV5-1, with 8 bases matching TRBD1. This CDR3 has 15 residues. V shed 4 bases and J 4 bases; nucleotides not matched to a gene: 6. The germline V gene encodes CDR1 SGHRS and CDR2 YFSETQ. CDR3 sequence reads: CASSGQGRFTGELFF. The DNA read from the CDR3 is TGCGCCAGCAGCGGACAGGGCCGATTCACCGGGGAG.

On this clone: The read ends 3 residues shy of where the CDR3 ends; the end is completed using the germline J gene. This sequence joins TRBV20-1 and TRBJ1-6, with 9 bases lining up with TRBD1. This CDR3 contains 13 residues. V gave up 7 bases and J gave up 10 bases; unmatched junction bases: 8. The germline V gene encodes CDR1 DFQATT and CDR2 SNEGSKA (reference sequence). The sequenced part of the CDR3 DNA is TGCAGTGGGCCGGGACAGGGAGGGTCACCC. As protein: CSGPGQGGSP. The CDR3 reads in full as CSGPGQGGSPLHF.

Worth noting for this clone: The observed sequence ends 3 residues before the CDR3 terminus, with the missing tail filled in from the germline J gene. The chain joins TRBV27 to TRBJ2-5, with D tentatively TRBD2 (5 bases). The germline V gene has CDR1 MNHEY and CDR2 SMNVEV (reference sequence). The CDR3 consists of 14 residues. Trimming took off 5 bases at V and 5 bases at J, with 15 bases between the two ends. Incomplete CDR3 DNA: TGTGCCAGCAGTCTAGGATTATCGGGGGAGACC. This sequence encodes CASSLGLSGET. The entire CDR3 is CASSLGLSGETQYF.

Details on this clone: With the read ending 3 residues before the CDR3 end, the germline J gene is used to fill in that end. V usage is TRBV30 and J usage is TRBJ2-3; tentative D call: TRBD2 (6 bases). The CDR3 consists of 16 residues. V was trimmed by 0 bases and J by 5 bases, leaving 18 bases between them. Germline CDR1 and CDR2: GTSNPN and SVGIG (reference sequence). The CDR3 is CAWSVTSPDGGDTQYF. The DNA read from the CDR3 is TGTGCCTGGAGTGTTACTAGCCCCGACGGGGGAGATACG. Together with reference TRBV30 and TRBJ2-3, the CDR3 gives the full variable domain: SQTIHQWPATLVQPVGSPLSLECTVEGTSNPNLYWYRQAAGRGLQLLFYSVGIGQISSEVPQNLSASRPQDRQFILSSKKLLLSDSGFYLCAWSVTSPDGGDTQYFGPGTRLTVL.

As concerns this clone: The CDR3 end falls 3 residues outside the read, so it is completed with the germline J gene. The chain joins TRBV6-4 to TRBJ2-5; D ambiguous. V lost 0 bases and J 5 bases, leaving 7 bases between the germline ends. Germline loops: CDR1 MRHNA, CDR2 SNTAGT. This CDR3 is 13 amino acids long. This CDR3 reads CASSDSARETQYF. The sequenced CDR3 bases are TGTGCCAGCAGTGACTCAGCTCGGGAGACC.

Of note for this clone: The CDR3 end is not reached by the read, which stops 3 residues before it; the germline J gene fills it in. This chain connects TRBV4-1 to TRBJ2-7; TRBD1 agrees at 7 bases. Losses at the gene ends were 4 bases for V and 2 bases for J; bases not matched to a gene: 8. The germline CDR1 and CDR2 sequences are MGHRA and YSYEKL. The CDR3 contains 15 residues. The CDR3 sequence: CASSPRQGGTYEQYF. CDR3 bases read: TGCGCCAGCAGCCCCCGACAGGGTGGGACCTACGAG.

As for this clone: The read ends 3 residues before the CDR3 terminus; that terminus is restored from the germline J gene. This chain uses TRBV27 with TRBJ2-1; D is uncertain. The germline V and J ends were trimmed by 6 bases and 8 bases, with 14 bases remaining between them. The V gene's germline CDR1 is MNHEY and CDR2 SMNVEV (reference sequence). This CDR3 is 13 amino acids long. This CDR3 is CASSRSGDYEQFF. CDR3 DNA, as far as it was read: TGTGCCAGCAGCAGGTCAGGAGATTATGAG.

The CDR3 reads CSVDSRASYNEQFF. The CDR3 DNA, read in part, is TGCAGCGTTGATTCCAGGGCGTCCTACAATGAG. This chain joins TRBV29-1 and TRBJ2-1; tentatively, D is TRBD1 (5 bases). Sequencing ends 3 residues short of the CDR3 end; the germline J gene provides the rest. The V end was cut by 3 bases, the J end by 1 base, with 10 bases between. The germline V gene encodes CDR1 SQVTM and CDR2 ANQGSEA. This CDR3 spans 14 amino acids.

Regarding this clone: The read finishes 3 residues shy of the CDR3 end, and the germline J gene is used to complete it. V and J are TRBV11-2 and TRBJ2-2; perhaps TRBD1 as D (5 bases). The length of the CDR3 is 15 residues. Trimming took off 1 base at V and 2 bases at J, with 8 bases between the two ends. Germline CDR1 and CDR2: SGHAT and FQNNGV. The chain's CDR3 is CASSLGQRNTGELFF. CDR3 DNA (partial): TGTGCCAGCAGCTTAGGACAGAGAAACACCGGGGAG.

Concerning this clone: The read terminates 3 residues ahead of where the CDR3 ends, so the germline J gene completes it. V usage is TRBV6-1 and J usage is TRBJ1-4; the D gene is possibly TRBD1 (6 bases). The ends were cut back, 3 bases at V and 8 bases at J, with 13 bases in the middle. CDR1 and CDR2 (germline): MNHNS, SASEGT. This CDR3 comprises 14 residues. CDR3 in amino acids: CASSDNAGVEKLFF. The CDR3 bases that were read are TGTGCCAGCAGTGATAATGCAGGGGTAGAAAAA.